This TCR beta chain was sequenced for a study of blood T cell repertoires in COVID-19. In the study overall: Acute-phase and convalescent COVID-19 samples originated in the United States, Italy and Spain. T cells, B-cell-depleted T cells, or PBMCs provided the cDNA or gDNA that served as material.

Per the original data handling: Reference gene primer amplification yielded estimated nucleated cell counts. Clones were read by immunoSEQ multiplex PCR, and TCRdb kept only the in-frame ones, dropping some. That table supplies the V and J calls and clone size; D and trimming were determined from the DNA. The sample holds about 43,000 clones, under 85% seen once. V gave up 5 bases and J gave up 0 bases, with 5 bases separating them. This CDR3 is built from 13 residues. This receptor was taken from a man aged 80 or over in a cohort sampled during active COVID-19. This chain joins TRBV12-3 or TRBV12-4 and TRBJ1-3; D is undetermined. Sequenced: peripheral blood. The CDR3 region is CASSPGSGNTIYF. The CDR3 coding sequence is TGTGCCAGCAGTCCCGGCTCTGGAAACACCATATATTTT.